This T cell receptor beta chain was identified during a study of shared T cell receptors in the human thymus. Profiled with immunoSEQ multiplex PCR; TCRdb holds only in-frame clones, not every one. This sample has about 540,000 clones; around 78% occur once, and the top ten carry 0.01% to 0.015%. There are 15 residues in the CDR3. Germline CDR1 is LGHNA and CDR2 is YSLEER. V dropped 3 bases and J dropped 4; count of bases not matched to a gene: 4. The sample also formed part of further work on human thymus T cells. That paper adds: Donors were healthy Finnish babies undergoing corrective operations for congenital heart defects. The thymus tissue came from resections taken during corrective heart surgery. It looked as if thymic and blood repertoires used V and J genes in a biased way. As related research reported, thymic repertoires overlapped highly among unrelated individuals.

This receptor was taken from a boy under two years old with a congenital heart defect. Sequenced sample: thymocytes. The chain has TRBV4-3 and TRBJ2-1, with 9 bases lining up with TRBD1. For the CDR3, the DNA is TGCGCCAGCAGCCACCGACAGGGGGGATACAATGAGCAGTTCTTC. It yields the protein CASSHRQGGYNEQFF.